This entry concerns a single T cell receptor beta chain. Antigen: not known. This entry belongs to a study of cytomegalovirus exposure and HLA in healthy donors. Study-level findings and limits: Across donors, presence/absence analyses took sequencing depth to be roughly uniform. Rarity marked most TCR sequences, yet some public TCRs occurred in many donors. Some TCR beta chains (roughly 160 of them) were listed as cytomegalovirus-associated.

The CDR3 runs to 16 residues. Trimming at V came to 4 bases and at J to 4 bases, leaving 6 bases not matched to a gene. Germline-derived CDR1 and CDR2 are MNHNY and SVGAGI (reference sequence). The PCR made use of 60 Vbeta and 13 Jbeta primers. Here immunoSEQ multiplex PCR was the method, and the copy in TCRdb shows in-frame clones only, minus some. This sample yields around 53,000 clones, of which 82% are seen a single time; roughly 1.5% belongs to the top ten. The specimen sequenced was PBMCs. V gene TRBV6-6 combines with J gene TRBJ2-7; 14 bases match TRBD2. The source of this sequence is a man younger than 45 in good health and CMV-seronegative. CDR3 DNA sequence: TGTGCCAGCAGTTCCTTACGGACTAGCGGGGGGTACGAGCAGTACTTC. This translates into CASSSLRTSGGYEQYF.